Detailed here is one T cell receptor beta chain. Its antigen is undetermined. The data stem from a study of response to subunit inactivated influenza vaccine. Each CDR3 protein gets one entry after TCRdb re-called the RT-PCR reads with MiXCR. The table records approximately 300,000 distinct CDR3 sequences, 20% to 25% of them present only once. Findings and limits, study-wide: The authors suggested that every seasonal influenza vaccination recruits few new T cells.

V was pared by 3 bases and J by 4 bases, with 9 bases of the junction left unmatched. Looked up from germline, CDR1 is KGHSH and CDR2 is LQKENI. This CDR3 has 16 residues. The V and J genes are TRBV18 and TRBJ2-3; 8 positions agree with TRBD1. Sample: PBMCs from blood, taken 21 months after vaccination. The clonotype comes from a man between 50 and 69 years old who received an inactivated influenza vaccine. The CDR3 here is CASSPPTGANPDTQYF. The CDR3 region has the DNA TGTGCCAGCTCACCTCCGACAGGGGCGAACCCAGATACGCAGTATTTT.